This TCR beta chain was observed in a study of response to subunit inactivated influenza vaccine. As for this clonotype: What it binds is unknown.

CDR1 and CDR2 from the germline V gene are SGHTA and FQGNSA. The CDR3 length is 12 residues. Deletions cut 1 base from V and 10 bases from J, with 10 bases between. The study, taken as a whole, reports: It was suggested by the authors that few new T cells are recruited by each seasonal influenza vaccination.

Using its own MiXCR run on the RT-PCR reads, TCRdb lists one record per CDR3 protein. Of 800,000 to 1,000,000 distinct CDR3 sequences listed, roughly 20% are singletons. Sequences were derived from PBMCs from blood, sampled about 5 days after vaccination. This sequence joins TRBV7-2 and TRBJ1-1; D is undetermined. The source is a man aged 45-60 years who received an inactivated influenza vaccine. CDR3 in amino acids: CASSLGLALAFF. The CDR3 DNA is TGTGCCAGCAGCTTAGGTCTGGCCCTAGCTTTCTTT. Drawing the rest from reference TRBV7-2 and TRBJ1-1, the complete variable domain is GAGVSQSPSNKVTEKGKDVELRCDPISGHTALYWYRQSLGQGLEFLIYFQGNSAPDKSGLPSDRFSAERTGGSVSTLTIQRTQQEDSAVYLCASSLGLALAFFGQGTRLTVV.